This T cell receptor (beta chain) was captured in a study of blood T cell repertoires in COVID-19. Study overall: Some COVID-19 samples were acute and others convalescent; all came from the United States, Italy and Spain. PBMCs, B-cell-depleted T cells, or T cells were the source of the cDNA or gDNA that made up the material.

Authors' data handling: How many nucleated cells were present was estimated from reference gene primer amplification. TCRdb keeps only in-frame clones here, not all; method: immunoSEQ multiplex PCR. The V and J calls and clone size come from that table; D and trimming were worked out from the DNA. The repertoire includes around 120,000 clones, almost 70% of them detected once, and approximately 2% sits in the top ten. J lost 1 base, V lost 0 bases, and 5 bases had no gene match. Per the germline V gene, CDR1 is SGHAT and CDR2 is FQNNGV. The CDR3 consists of 17 residues. The chain recombines TRBV11-2 with TRBJ2-7, with TRBD2 matching 11 bases. The receptor's source is a woman in her seventies with acute or convalescent COVID-19. Sample: peripheral blood. The CDR3 sequence: CASSLDGTSGRSYEQYF. CDR3 sequence (DNA): TGTGCCAGCAGCTTAGATGGGACTAGCGGTCGATCCTACGAGCAGTACTTC.